The sequence of this TCR beta chain was determined in a study of T cells in Graves' hyperthyroidism and ophthalmopathy (dated by TCRdb to about 2019). About the full investigation: Peripheral blood samples were taken at the time of initial diagnosis, prior to any treatment. To identify distinguishing TCR V-J signatures, a discovery cohort of 90 to 100 patients was used, comprising some 45 with Graves' ophthalmopathy and 57 with stable Graves' hyperthyroidism. Prospective prediction of ophthalmopathy was tested in an independent validation cohort consisting of some 18 hyperthyroidism patients and 15 or so patients who later progressed to ophthalmopathy. The 95 to 100 discovery patients were randomly divided into training and test sets at a 7:3 ratio. In over five Graves' hyperthyroidism patients, the study also compared T-cell repertoires from thyroid tissue with T-cell repertoires from blood. Once sampling was done, hyperthyroidism patients were given methimazole at a starting dose of 30 mg daily, whereas ophthalmopathy patients were given high-dose intravenous methylprednisolone. TCR Vbeta CDR3 sequencing of fewer than 150 peripheral blood samples (about 45 ophthalmopathy, around 80 hyperthyroidism and roughly 17 progressor patients) is reported in the paper. What the work shows at the level of the full study, not this receptor alone: Blood samples also contained most of the expanded thyroid clonotypes (frequency above 0.001), which suggests that blood repertoires may reflect thyroid immune responses. Sample size was not statistically predetermined, and blinding of investigators to group allocation was not performed. In cross-validation, a model built on a 13 V-J signature told ophthalmopathy apart from stable hyperthyroidism with 87.88% sensitivity and around 83% specificity, and in testing the same model reached 80%/75%. In validation, the model predicted progression to ophthalmopathy with 55% to 71% sensitivity and approximately 78% specificity, a median of 6.5 months before onset.

With respect to this clonotype: Its antigen is still unknown. Base qualities are not provided; no much larger clone lies one nucleotide away.

The germline ends are 11 bases apart after V is trimmed by 3 bases and J by 5 bases. The CDR3 goes from the cysteine to the phenylalanine over 13 residues. The DNA shown is the 39-base CDR3, in frame from base 1. The germline V gene encodes CDR1 SGHAT and CDR2 FQDESV (reference sequence). TCR beta CDR3 regions were amplified from RNA transcripts. The first round of RT-PCR for the TCR CDR3 was performed with the HTBI primer set and the Qiagen OneStep RT-PCR kit. The libraries were constructed in a second round of multiplex PCR and then size-selected and purified. Sequencing of the libraries was done on an Illumina HiSeq2000 using paired-end 100 bp reads. For the original study's pipeline: Raw data were processed with SOAPnuke, discarding reads with adapters, uncalled bases, mean Phred below 15, or no exact constant-primer or identifier match. High-quality paired reads were merged using COPE v1.2.5, and each unique nucleotide sequence was defined as a clonotype. MiTCR v1.1 was used to align the clonotypes against IMGT TRBV, TRBD and TRBJ reference segments. Analysis was restricted to V-J combinations with a frequency above 0.0001, which covered over 98% of repertoires. The TCS score was defined as F50 (clonal expansion) divided by E x V (chaos), with BLOSUM62-based TCRdist calculated between CDR3 peptides within each V-J. Welch's t-statistics and random forest reduced approximately 520 V-J features to roughly 13, which were used in a naive Bayes classifier (R e1071). The raw public data were reprocessed by TCRdb itself: fastp quality trimming at Q25, MiXCR clonotype calling, in-frame beta chains only. Each entry merges the rows of one CDR3 protein and shows their most common DNA and genes. TCRdb assigned the V and J calls; the authors' analysis was not used. Counted in this sample were hundreds of thousands of distinct CDR3 sequences; roughly 15% of them appeared once. Around 13% of the sample lies in the top ten.

In the ophthalmopathy patients, disease was moderately to severely active, with a Clinical Activity Score of 3 or more, a NOSPECS grade of 4 or more, and a duration of less than 3 months. Patients with uncontrolled infections, other autoimmune diseases, pregnancy or lactation were excluded. Diagnoses relied on clinical symptoms, serum thyroxine and TRAb, thyroid ultrasound and orbital computed tomography. Ficoll-Paque density gradient centrifugation was used to isolate PBMCs from 10 ml of fresh peripheral blood. Total RNA was extracted using Trizol reagent, and RNA quality was assessed on an Agilent 2100 Bioanalyzer.

Source material: blood. This TCR was sampled from a man in his late teens or twenties with Graves' ophthalmopathy. The chain was built from TRBV11-1 and TRBJ2-7; the D gene is possibly TRBD1, with 5 bases matching. The CDR3 amino acid sequence is: CASSFAGYNEQYF. The DNA sequence is as follows: TGTGCCAGCAGCTTTGCAGGGTACAACGAGCAGTACTTC.